The rows below give T cell receptor beta chains drawn from one sample of a study of technical replicates of blood from a few donors. The method was immunoSEQ multiplex PCR; TCRdb's version includes in-frame clones alone and lacks a portion of them. The sample yields tens of thousands of clones, 85% to 95% seen once. Input material: PBMCs. The receptors shown here come from a human donor in good health. Some clones in this sample may be carry-over from other donors' samples. The CDR3 runs from the conserved cysteine through the conserved F or W. A D gene is named only where the DNA matches it firmly. Part of the rows lack a size; the others show once, few, many or a class for expanded clones.

J: TRBJ1-2
size: NA
D: NA
V: TRBV7-9
DNA: TGTGCCAGCGCCCCGGCGGGGGCGAAGAATTTACGTGGCTACACCTTC
CDR3: CASAPAGAKNLRGYTF

J: TRBJ2-2
size: NA
D: TRBD2
V: TRBV7-2
DNA: TGTGCCAGCAGCCCCCCCGGCTTAGCGGGGGGCAGCGGGGAGCTGTTTTTT
CDR3: CASSPPGLAGGSGELFF

J: TRBJ2-5
size: NA
D: TRBD2
V: TRBV5-1
DNA: TGCGCCAGCAGACCTAGCGGGCTGGGGGAGACCCAGTACTTC
CDR3: CASRPSGLGETQYF

J: TRBJ2-3
size: NA
D: TRBD2
V: TRBV13
DNA: TGTGCCAGCAGCTTAGTAGGACTAGCGGGCATAGATACGCAGTATTTT
CDR3: CASSLVGLAGIDTQYF

J: TRBJ1-3
size: NA
D: NA
V: TRBV6-6
DNA: TGTGCCAGCAGTTTCCTGACAGTCTCTGGAAACACCATATATTTT
CDR3: CASSFLTVSGNTIYF

J: TRBJ1-6
size: NA
D: NA
V: TRBV28
DNA: TGTGCCAGCAGTGGATCGGCGGGCACCTGGAGCTCCTATAATTCACCCCTCCACTTT
CDR3: CASSGSAGTWSSYNSPLHF

J: TRBJ1-5
size: NA
D: TRBD1
V: TRBV7-9
DNA: TGTGCCAGCAGCTTATCCGGGACAGTTAATCAGCCCCAGCATTTT
CDR3: CASSLSGTVNQPQHF

J: TRBJ2-2
size: NA
D: TRBD1
V: TRBV5-1
DNA: TGCGCCAGCAGCGTAACCAAGACAGGGTCCACCGGGGAGCTGTTTTTT
CDR3: CASSVTKTGSTGELFF

J: TRBJ2-7
size: NA
D: TRBD1
V: TRBV5-6
DNA: TGTGCCAGTAGGGACAGGGGGACCTACGAGCAGTACTTC
CDR3: CASRDRGTYEQYF

J: TRBJ2-5
size: NA
D: TRBD2
V: TRBV2
DNA: TGTGCCAGCAGTGTTAGCGGGGGGGCCGGGGAGACCCAGTACTTC
CDR3: CASSVSGGAGETQYF

J: TRBJ1-5
size: NA
D: TRBD1
V: TRBV7-2
DNA: TGTGCCAGCAGCACTGGGACAGGGTTCAATCAGCCCCAGCATTTT
CDR3: CASSTGTGFNQPQHF

J: TRBJ1-2
size: NA
D: NA
V: TRBV30
DNA: TGTGCCTGGAGTCCAGGGGCGGGCTATGGCTACACCTTC
CDR3: CAWSPGAGYGYTF

J: TRBJ2-7
size: NA
D: NA
V: TRBV29-1
DNA: TGCAGCGCCCGGACAACGACCTACGAGCAGTACTTC
CDR3: CSARTTTYEQYF

J: TRBJ1-5
size: NA
D: NA
V: TRBV28
DNA: TGTGCCAGCAGTTTGGGGAGCCAGCCCCAGCATTTT
CDR3: CASSLGSQPQHF

J: TRBJ2-5
size: few
D: TRBD1
V: TRBV5-1
DNA: TGCGCCAGCAGCTCCAGAAGGGACAGGGGGAGAGAGACCCAGTACTTC
CDR3: CASSSRRDRGRETQYF

J: TRBJ2-1
size: NA
D: NA
V: TRBV2
DNA: TGTGCCAGCAGCCTAATCGGGACTTTGAATGAGCAGTTCTTC
CDR3: CASSLIGTLNEQFF

J: TRBJ2-1
size: NA
D: NA
V: TRBV5-1
DNA: TGCGCCAGCAGCGGAGGAGGTACCGAGCAGTTCTTC
CDR3: CASSGGGTEQFF

J: TRBJ2-2
size: NA
D: NA
V: TRBV7-3
DNA: TGTGCCAGCAGCTTAACGGACACACCCGGGGAGCTGTTTTTT
CDR3: CASSLTDTPGELFF

J: TRBJ1-3
size: once
D: TRBD1
V: TRBV5-1
DNA: TGCGCCAGCAGCTTCGGAGGACAGGGACGTCGCTCTGGAAACACCATATATTTT
CDR3: CASSFGGQGRRSGNTIYF

J: TRBJ2-1
size: few
D: NA
V: TRBV5-1
DNA: TGCGCCAGCAGCTTGTCTGGGGGGTTCAATGAGCAGTTCTTC
CDR3: CASSLSGGFNEQFF

J: TRBJ2-5
size: NA
D: TRBD2
V: TRBV7-2
DNA: TGTGCCAGCAGCCCTCCTAGCGGGGGGGCAAAGACCCAGTACTTC
CDR3: CASSPPSGGAKTQYF

J: TRBJ1-1
size: NA
D: NA
V: TRBV7-9
DNA: TGTGCCAGCAGCTTGGGCATGTCGAACACTGAAGCTTTCTTT
CDR3: CASSLGMSNTEAFF

J: TRBJ2-1
size: NA
D: NA
V: TRBV7-2
DNA: TGTGCCAGCAGCTTCGGCTCCCAGGTCTTTGAGCAGTTCTTC
CDR3: CASSFGSQVFEQFF

J: TRBJ2-7
size: NA
D: NA
V: TRBV14
DNA: TGTGCCAGCAGCCAAATTATGTACGAGCAGTACTTC
CDR3: CASSQIMYEQYF

J: TRBJ1-2
size: NA
D: NA
V: TRBV5-4
DNA: TGTGCCAGCAGCAAGGACAGCTCCTTGGCTAACTATGGCTACACCTTC
CDR3: CASSKDSSLANYGYTF

J: TRBJ2-7
size: NA
D: TRBD1
V: TRBV5-1
DNA: TGCGCCAGCAGCACAGGGGACGGCTACGAGCAGTACTTC
CDR3: CASSTGDGYEQYF

J: TRBJ1-2
size: once
D: TRBD1
V: TRBV18
DNA: TGTGCCAGCTCACCGGACAGGGAGATCTATGGCTACACCTTC
CDR3: CASSPDREIYGYTF

J: TRBJ2-3
size: NA
D: TRBD2
V: TRBV4-2
DNA: TGTGCCAGCAAACTGGCGGGGGACACAGATACGCAGTATTTT
CDR3: CASKLAGDTDTQYF

J: TRBJ2-3
size: NA
D: TRBD2
V: TRBV6-6
DNA: TGTGCCAGCAGACCCGGGACTAGCTTATCAGATACGCAGTATTTT
CDR3: CASRPGTSLSDTQYF

J: TRBJ1-2
size: NA
D: TRBD1
V: TRBV2
DNA: TGTGCCAGCAACGGGGCCATAGGGGGCGGCTACACCTTC
CDR3: CASNGAIGGGYTF

J: TRBJ2-7
size: once
D: TRBD2
V: TRBV13
DNA: TGTGCCAGCAGCTCGACTAGCGGGAGTCGAGAGGAGCAGTACTTC
CDR3: CASSSTSGSREEQYF

J: TRBJ2-7
size: NA
D: TRBD2
V: TRBV29-1
DNA: TGCAGCGTGAGCCCGGGACTAGCGGGGTCCTACGAGCAGTACTTC
CDR3: CSVSPGLAGSYEQYF